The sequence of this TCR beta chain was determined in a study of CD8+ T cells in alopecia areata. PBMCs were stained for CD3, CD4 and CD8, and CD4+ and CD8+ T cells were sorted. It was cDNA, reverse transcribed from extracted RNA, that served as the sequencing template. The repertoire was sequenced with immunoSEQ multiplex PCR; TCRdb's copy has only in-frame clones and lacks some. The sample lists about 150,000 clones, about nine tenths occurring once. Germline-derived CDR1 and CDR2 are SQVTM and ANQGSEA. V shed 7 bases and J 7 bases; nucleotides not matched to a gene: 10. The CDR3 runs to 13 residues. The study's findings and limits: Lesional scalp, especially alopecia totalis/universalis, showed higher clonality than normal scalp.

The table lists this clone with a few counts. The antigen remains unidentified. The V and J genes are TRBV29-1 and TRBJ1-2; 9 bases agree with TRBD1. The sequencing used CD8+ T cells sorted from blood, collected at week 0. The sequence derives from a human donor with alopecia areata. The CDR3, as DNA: TGCAGCGCTTGGACAGGGGAAGGTGGTGGCTACACCTTC. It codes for CSAWTGEGGGYTF.